The source of this TCR beta chain is a study of T-cell memory formation after mild COVID-19. MiXCR, run by TCRdb on the 5' RACE reads, gives a single entry per CDR3 protein. The sample shows approximately 240,000 distinct CDR3 sequences, over 15% of them seen only once. V lost 3 bases, J lost 7 bases, and 16 bases lay in between. CDR1 and CDR2 (germline): LGHNA, YSLEER. The CDR3 totals 15 residues. This sequence joins TRBV4-3 and TRBJ2-1; perhaps TRBD2 as D (7 bases). What was sequenced was PBMCs or a T cell subset sorted from them (not recorded which). This clonotype was obtained from a man younger than 30 who had mild COVID-19 (a few samples of this study predate the infection). Cell type and time point are not known. In DNA, the CDR3 is TGCGCCAGCAGCCACTCCCGGGGGGCCTGGAATGAGCAGTTCTTC. Translation: CASSHSRGAWNEQFF.